Shown below are 28 T cell receptor beta chains from a single sample sequenced in a study of human thymus T cells. Repertoires were generated with immunoSEQ multiplex PCR, while TCRdb's copy carries only in-frame clones and drops some. The sample carries approximately 49,000 clones, around 93% recorded once. The sample consisted of blood. Receptor source: a girl in the first two years of life with a congenital heart defect but otherwise immunologically healthy.

The chain carries TRBV2 and TRBJ1-3; D remains ambiguous. V lost 5 bases and J 0 bases, leaving 5 bases between the germline ends. Germline V gene data show CDR1 as SNHLY and CDR2 as FYNNEI. There are 13 residues in the CDR3. The CDR3 is CASSWDSGNTIYF. In nucleotides, the CDR3 is TGTGCCAGCAGTTGGGACTCTGGAAACACCATATATTTT.

The V gene is TRBV6-1, the J gene TRBJ2-3; TRBD1 is a possible D gene (5 bases). The CDR3 runs to 15 residues. V was trimmed by 1 base and J by 1 base, leaving 9 bases between them. Germline CDR1 MNHNS, CDR2 SASEGT. The DNA of the CDR3 is TGTGCCAGCAGTGAAGTGATAGGGGGCACAGATACGCAGTATTTT. This encodes CASSEVIGGTDTQYF.

The rearrangement uses TRBV28 and TRBJ2-3; tentatively, D is TRBD1 (6 bases). The V end lost 3 bases, the J end lost 6 bases, and 16 bases lay between the germline ends. The CDR3 is made up of 15 amino acids. Germline-derived CDR1 and CDR2 are MDHEN and SYDVKM. In nucleotides, the CDR3 is TGTGCCAGCAGTTTTACAGGGTATTTAGCGGATACGCAGTATTTT. Protein sequence: CASSFTGYLADTQYF. The entire variable domain, with the rest obtained from reference TRBV28 and TRBJ2-3, is as follows: DVKVTQSSRYLVKRTGEKVFLECVQDMDHENMFWYRQDPGLGLRLIYFSYDVKMKEKGDIPEGYSVSREKKERFSLILESASTNQTSMYLCASSFTGYLADTQYFGPGTRLTVL.

The genes are TRBV10-3 and TRBJ2-5; perhaps D is TRBD1 or TRBD2 (5 bases each). Germline V gene data show CDR1 as ENHRY and CDR2 as SYGVKD. V lost 6 bases and J 5 bases, leaving 16 bases between the germline ends. The CDR3 contains 14 residues. The CDR3 spells CAIRPVGGGETQYF. CDR3 DNA sequence: TGTGCCATCAGACCTGTTGGGGGTGGCGAGACCCAGTACTTC.

This sequence joins TRBV4-3 and TRBJ2-3, with a weak D call TRBD2 (7 bases). The length of the CDR3 is 16 residues. CDR1 is LGHNA, CDR2 YSLEER, per germline. V was shortened by 3 bases and J by 0 bases, with 13 bases between the two germline ends. The CDR3 loop reads CASSQGRGPSTDTQYF. The CDR3 DNA reads TGCGCCAGCAGCCAGGGGCGGGGGCCCAGCACAGATACGCAGTATTTT.

CDR3 protein: CSVAASGANVLTF. The CDR3 bases are TGCAGCGTTGCAGCCTCTGGGGCCAACGTCCTGACTTTC. The chain combines TRBV29-1 with TRBJ2-6; no reliable D call. The CDR3 contains 13 residues. V was cut by 4 bases and J by 0 bases, with 4 bases left in between. Germline lookup yields CDR1 SQVTM and CDR2 ANQGSEA.

This clone came up a few times. The chain links TRBV2 to TRBJ2-2, with a possible D match to TRBD2 (6 bases). Trimming pared 5 bases from V and 4 bases from J, leaving 8 bases between. Germline lookup yields CDR1 SNHLY and CDR2 FYNNEI. The CDR3 runs 13 residues. CDR3 protein: CASSISGTGELFF. For the CDR3, the DNA is TGTGCCAGCAGTATTAGCGGCACCGGGGAGCTGTTTTTT.

The chain links TRBV5-1 to TRBJ2-5; D gene unclear. V dropped 4 bases and J dropped 0 bases, with 7 bases sitting between them. This CDR3 spans 13 amino acids. The V gene's germline CDR1 is SGHRS and CDR2 YFSETQ. CDR3 in DNA: TGCGCCAGCAGCGGGGAAGACCAAGAGACCCAGTACTTC. Amino acids: CASSGEDQETQYF.

This clone was recorded a few times. The chain joins TRBV21-1 to TRBJ2-7; the table's TRBD1 call for D was not verified on the DNA. TRBV21-1 is noted as a pseudogene. The CDR3 spans 14 residues. CDR3 in amino acids: CASSKRLQGNEQYF. The CDR3 DNA reads TGTGCCAGCAGCAAGAGGCTACAGGGGAACGAGCAGTACTTC.

The chain employs TRBV4-1 and TRBJ1-4; D remains unclear. The CDR3 totals 15 residues. Trimming stripped 4 bases from V and 0 bases from J, with 9 bases between. Germline V gene data show CDR1 as MGHRA and CDR2 as YSYEKL. Here the CDR3 DNA reads TGCGCCAGCAGCCCCGGACCTGCAACTAATGAAAAACTGTTTTTT. It specifies CASSPGPATNEKLFF.

The rearrangement links TRBV25-1 to TRBJ2-1; D is perhaps TRBD2 (6 bases). Germline assignment: CDR1 MGHDK and CDR2 SYGVNS. V was cut by 1 base and J by 7 bases, with 14 bases left in between. CDR3 length: 15 amino acids. The CDR3 loop is CASSESGTGGNEQFF. The CDR3 DNA follows: TGTGCCAGCAGTGAATCGGGGACTGGAGGGAATGAGCAGTTCTTC.

The chain employs TRBV5-1 and TRBJ2-7; the D gene is possibly TRBD1 (6 bases). Trimming took 4 bases from V and 5 from J, leaving 19 bases between them. Germline CDR1 reads SGHRS; CDR2 reads YFSETQ. The CDR3 is made up of 15 amino acids. CDR3 protein: CASSRSTGTGNEQYF. The CDR3 DNA is TGCGCCAGCAGCAGATCCACTGGCACAGGGAACGAGCAGTACTTC.

The J gene is TRBJ1-2, the V gene TRBV2; 10 positions agree with TRBD1. Germline V CDR1 and CDR2: SNHLY, FYNNEI. V dropped 5 bases and J dropped 12; count of bases not matched to a gene: 9. The CDR3 sequence is 13 residues long. CDR3 amino acids: CASSSGTGAGDTF. In DNA, the CDR3 is TGTGCCAGCAGTAGCGGGACAGGGGCGGGAGACACCTTC.

The chain joins TRBV2 to TRBJ2-3; no clear D. In germline, CDR1 is SNHLY, CDR2 FYNNEI. The CDR3 loop spans 14 amino acids. Between the trimmed V and J ends, which lost 4 bases and 1 base, there was a span of 9 bases. DNA for the CDR3: TGTGCCAGCAGTGCAGACCGAGGCACAGATACGCAGTATTTT. The encoded protein is CASSADRGTDTQYF.

The chain has TRBV5-1 and TRBJ2-3, with 7 bases that match TRBD1. V lost 4 bases and J lost 2; bases outside the gene matches: 4. From germline, CDR1 is SGHRS and CDR2 YFSETQ. This CDR3 contains 14 residues. The CDR3 DNA reads as TGCGCCAGCAGCGTACAGGGGTTCACAGATACGCAGTATTTT. This translates into CASSVQGFTDTQYF.

The chain couples TRBV30 to TRBJ2-1; D uncertain. V dropped 1 base and J dropped 10 bases, with 11 bases sitting between them. Germline V CDR1 and CDR2: GTSNPN, SVGIG (reference sequence). CDR3 length: 12 residues. CDR3 nucleotide sequence: TGTGCCTGGAGTGGGCCTATTCTGGAGCAGTTCTTC. The encoded protein is CAWSGPILEQFF. Complete variable domain (other parts from reference TRBV30 and TRBJ2-1): SQTIHQWPATLVQPVGSPLSLECTVEGTSNPNLYWYRQAAGRGLQLLFYSVGIGQISSEVPQNLSASRPQDRQFILSSKKLLLSDSGFYLCAWSGPILEQFFGPGTRLTVL.

The CDR3 reads CASHRGSSYNEQFF. CDR3 nucleotides: TGTGCCAGCCACAGGGGGAGCTCCTACAATGAGCAGTTCTTC. The chain is built from TRBV27 and TRBJ2-1, with 8 bases matching TRBD1. V shed 8 bases, J shed 0 bases, and the junction held 3 bases outside the gene matches. The CDR3 covers 14 residues. Germline loops: CDR1 MNHEY, CDR2 SMNVEV (reference sequence).

This rearrangement joins TRBV6-1 to TRBJ2-4, with unresolved D. CDR1 and CDR2 (germline): MNHNS, SASEGT. Deletions cut 2 bases from V and 8 bases from J, with 13 bases between. The CDR3 spans 14 residues. The CDR3 nucleotides read TGTGCCAGCAGTGAAACGACGGGCACCCACATTCAGTACTTC. Its protein product is CASSETTGTHIQYF.

The chain links TRBV7-9 to TRBJ2-6; no firm D call. V was clipped by 5 bases and J by 8 bases, with 4 bases between them. The CDR3 length is 11 residues. The V gene's germline CDR1 is SEHNR and CDR2 FQNEAQ (reference sequence). DNA for the CDR3: TGTGCCAGCAGCCTACCCAACGTCCTGACTTTC. Translated, it gives CASSLPNVLTF.

This chain uses TRBV27 with TRBJ2-7; D is perhaps TRBD1 (6 bases). This CDR3 has 13 amino acids. V lost 4 bases and J 5 bases, leaving 12 bases between the germline ends. The germline V gene has CDR1 MNHEY and CDR2 SMNVEV (reference sequence). CDR3 DNA: TGTGCCAGCAGTTACAGGGAGCGCGACGAGCAGTACTTC. Protein sequence: CASSYRERDEQYF.

The chain recombines TRBV4-1 with TRBJ1-3, with D perhaps TRBD1 (5 bases). This CDR3 contains 15 residues. Between the trimmed V and J ends, which lost 4 bases and 4 bases, there was a span of 14 bases. Germline V gene data show CDR1 as MGHRA and CDR2 as YSYEKL. The CDR3 DNA reads as TGCGCCAGCAGCCGGGGAGAGGGGCACGGAAACACCATATATTTT. This sequence encodes CASSRGEGHGNTIYF.

The rearrangement uses TRBV27 and TRBJ2-1; D possibly corresponds to TRBD1 (6 bases). Germline CDR1 and CDR2: MNHEY and SMNVEV (reference sequence). The CDR3 contains 14 residues. V gave up 0 bases and J gave up 9 bases, with 12 bases separating them. The CDR3 sequence is CASSLSLTGGEQFF. CDR3 sequence (DNA): TGTGCCAGCAGTTTATCCCTGACAGGCGGTGAGCAGTTCTTC.

The CDR3 protein is CASSLKRHVDYRITDTQYF. DNA for the CDR3: TGTGCCAGCAGTTTAAAACGCCACGTAGACTACCGAATCACAGATACGCAGTATTTT. This rearrangement joins TRBV28 to TRBJ2-3, with D possibly being TRBD2 (5 bases). Trimming shortened V by 2 bases and J by 2 bases, and 23 bases separated the two germline ends. Germline loops: CDR1 MDHEN, CDR2 SYDVKM. There are 19 residues in the CDR3.

Comments on this clone: One end of the junction fails to match germline, which may point to a read error. This chain links TRBV29-1 with TRBJ2-1, with TRBD1 identical over 9 bases. Germline V lookup: CDR1 SQVTM, CDR2 ANQGSEA. This CDR3 has 13 residues. CDR3 sequence: CSVEDRGMDEQFF. The CDR3, as DNA: TGCAGCGTGGAAGACAGGGGGATGGATGAGCAGTTCTTC.

A single count supports this clone. The V and J genes are TRBV19 and TRBJ2-2, with 10 positions matching TRBD2. With 5 bases clipped from V and 1 base from J, the junction kept 13 bases outside the gene matches. Germline-derived CDR1 and CDR2 are LNHDA and SQIVND (reference sequence). The CDR3 is made up of 19 amino acids. The CDR3 loop reads CASSGPSGSLIRNTGELFF. The CDR3 coding sequence is TGTGCCAGTAGTGGCCCTAGCGGGAGTCTTATTCGGAACACCGGGGAGCTGTTTTTT.

The chain links TRBV6-5 to TRBJ2-5; a weak D match, TRBD1 (6 bases). Germline loops: CDR1 MNHEY, CDR2 SVGAGI. The ends were cut back, 9 bases at V and 1 base at J, with 15 bases in the middle. The length of the CDR3 is 14 residues. In DNA form, the CDR3 reads TGTGCCAGTAGTCAGGGGATGCTCCAAGAGACCCAGTACTTC. It specifies CASSQGMLQETQYF.

V and J are TRBV28 and TRBJ2-7; 10 nucleotides line up with TRBD2. CDR1 is MDHEN and CDR2 is SYDVKM in the germline V gene. CDR3 length: 15 residues. V lost 3 bases and J lost 4; bases outside the gene matches: 6. The CDR3 sequence: CASSFLLAGEYEQYF. The CDR3 DNA is TGTGCCAGCAGTTTTCTGCTAGCGGGAGAATACGAGCAGTACTTC.

The chain recombines TRBV19 with TRBJ1-2, with a tentative D call TRBD1 (5 bases). The CDR3 covers 15 residues. Germline CDR1 reads LNHDA; CDR2 reads SQIVND (reference sequence). V lost 2 bases, J lost 6 bases, and 16 bases lay in between. The CDR3 loop reads CASSITGVGNNGYTF. The CDR3, as DNA: TGTGCCAGTAGTATAACGGGGGTAGGGAATAATGGCTACACCTTC.